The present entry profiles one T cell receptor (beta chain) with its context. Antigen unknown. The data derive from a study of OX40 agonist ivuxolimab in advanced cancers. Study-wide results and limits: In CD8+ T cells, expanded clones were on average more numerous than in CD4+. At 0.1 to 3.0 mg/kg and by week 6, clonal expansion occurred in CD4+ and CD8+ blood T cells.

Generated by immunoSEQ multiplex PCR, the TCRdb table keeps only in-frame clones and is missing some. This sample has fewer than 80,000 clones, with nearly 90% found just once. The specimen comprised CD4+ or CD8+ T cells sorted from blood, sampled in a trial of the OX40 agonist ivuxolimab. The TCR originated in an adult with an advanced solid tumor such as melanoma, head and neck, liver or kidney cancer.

The DNA for the CDR3 is TGTGCCAGCAGTTTAAGGCCGGACAGGGTACTGGACGAGCAGTACTTC. Protein product: CASSLRPDRVLDEQYF. The rearrangement uses TRBV28 and TRBJ2-7, with 8 positions matching TRBD1. Per the germline V gene, CDR1 is MDHEN and CDR2 is SYDVKM. This CDR3 has 16 amino acids. With V trimmed by 2 bases and J by 5 bases, 11 bases remained unmatched.